This TCR beta chain was recovered during a study of T cells expressing NK-cell markers. Study background: The sequencing cohort of eight donors included seven HCMV-seropositive individuals and one seronegative individual.

The CDR3 runs to 14 residues. CDR1 is DFQATT and CDR2 is SNEGSKA in the germline V gene (reference sequence). With the 5' RACE reads reprocessed, TCRdb shows one record per CDR3 protein and no DNA. There are about 150,000 distinct CDR3 sequences in the sample, with 20% held by the top ten. The chain employs TRBV20-1 and TRBJ2-7. The material sequenced was blood T cells: a sorted CD56 or NKG2C T cell subset, CD4+ or CD8+ T cells, or bulk PBMC T cells (not recorded which). This receptor was obtained from a man aged 18-75 years in good health. CDR3 amino acids: CSAREVGMVIEQYF.